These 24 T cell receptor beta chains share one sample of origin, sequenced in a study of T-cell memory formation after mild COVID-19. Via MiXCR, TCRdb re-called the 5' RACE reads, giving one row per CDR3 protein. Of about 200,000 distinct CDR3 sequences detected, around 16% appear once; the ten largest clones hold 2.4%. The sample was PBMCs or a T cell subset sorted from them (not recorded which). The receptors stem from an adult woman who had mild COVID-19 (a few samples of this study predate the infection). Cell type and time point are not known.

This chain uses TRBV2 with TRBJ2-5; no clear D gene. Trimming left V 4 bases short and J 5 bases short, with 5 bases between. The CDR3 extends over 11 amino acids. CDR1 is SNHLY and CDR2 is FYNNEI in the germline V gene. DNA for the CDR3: TGTGCCAGCAGTGGTCGGGAGACCCAGTACTTC. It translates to CASSGRETQYF.

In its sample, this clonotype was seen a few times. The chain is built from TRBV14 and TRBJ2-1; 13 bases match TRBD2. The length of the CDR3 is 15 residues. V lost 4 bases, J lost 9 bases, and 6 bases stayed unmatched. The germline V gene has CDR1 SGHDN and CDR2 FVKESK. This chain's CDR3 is CASSPGTSGTGEQFF. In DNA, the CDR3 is TGTGCCAGCAGCCCCGGGACTAGCGGGACGGGTGAGCAGTTCTTC.

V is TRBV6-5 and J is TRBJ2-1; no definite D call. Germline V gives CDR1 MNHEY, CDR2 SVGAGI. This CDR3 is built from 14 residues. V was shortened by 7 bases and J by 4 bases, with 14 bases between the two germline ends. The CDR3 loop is CASTRPGSYNEQFF. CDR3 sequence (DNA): TGTGCCAGCACCCGACCCGGGTCTTACAATGAGCAGTTCTTC.

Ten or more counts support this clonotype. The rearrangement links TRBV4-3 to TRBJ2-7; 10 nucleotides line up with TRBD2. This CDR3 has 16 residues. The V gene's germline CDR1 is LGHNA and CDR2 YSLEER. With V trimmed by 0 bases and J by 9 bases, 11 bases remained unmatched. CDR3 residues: CASSQESASGSRRQYF. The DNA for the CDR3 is TGCGCCAGCAGCCAAGAGTCGGCTAGCGGGAGCCGGCGGCAGTACTTC.

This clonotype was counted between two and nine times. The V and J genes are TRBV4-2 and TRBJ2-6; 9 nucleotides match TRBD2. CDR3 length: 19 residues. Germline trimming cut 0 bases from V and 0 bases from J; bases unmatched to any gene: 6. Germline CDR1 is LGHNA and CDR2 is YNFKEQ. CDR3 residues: CASSQDSGTSISGANVLTF. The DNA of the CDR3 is TGTGCCAGCAGCCAAGATAGCGGGACTAGCATCTCTGGGGCCAACGTCCTGACTTTC.

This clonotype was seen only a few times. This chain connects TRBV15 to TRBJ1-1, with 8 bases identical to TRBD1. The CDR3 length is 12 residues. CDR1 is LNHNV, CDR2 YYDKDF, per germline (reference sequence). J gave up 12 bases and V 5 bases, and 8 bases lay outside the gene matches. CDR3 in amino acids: CATSSDRVMTFF. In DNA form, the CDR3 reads TGTGCCACCAGCTCGGACAGGGTGATGACTTTCTTT.

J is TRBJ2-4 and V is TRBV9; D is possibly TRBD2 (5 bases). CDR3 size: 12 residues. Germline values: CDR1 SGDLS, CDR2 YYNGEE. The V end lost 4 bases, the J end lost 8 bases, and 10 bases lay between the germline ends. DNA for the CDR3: TGTGCCAGCAGCCCAACGGAGGACATTCAGTACTTC. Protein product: CASSPTEDIQYF.

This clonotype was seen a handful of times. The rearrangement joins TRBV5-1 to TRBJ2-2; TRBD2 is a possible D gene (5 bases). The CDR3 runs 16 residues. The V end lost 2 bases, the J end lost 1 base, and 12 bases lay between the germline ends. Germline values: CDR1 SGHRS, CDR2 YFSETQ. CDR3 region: CASSLPGAGNTGELFF. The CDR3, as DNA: TGCGCCAGCAGCTTACCGGGCGCGGGGAACACCGGGGAGCTGTTTTTT.

CDR3 DNA: TGCAGTGCTAGGTTCGGCAGGTCTGGAAACACCATATATTTT. Translation: CSARFGRSGNTIYF. The chain carries TRBV20-1 and TRBJ1-3; D remains unclear. The germline V and J ends were trimmed by 3 bases and 1 base, with 10 bases remaining between them. The V gene's germline CDR1 is DFQATT and CDR2 SNEGSKA (reference sequence). The CDR3 has 14 residues.

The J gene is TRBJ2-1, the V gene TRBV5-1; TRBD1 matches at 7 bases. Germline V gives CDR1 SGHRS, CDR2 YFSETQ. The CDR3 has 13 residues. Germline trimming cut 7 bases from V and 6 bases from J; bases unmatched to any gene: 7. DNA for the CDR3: TGCGCCAGCGGTAGGACAGGCCCCAATGAGCAGTTCTTC. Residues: CASGRTGPNEQFF.

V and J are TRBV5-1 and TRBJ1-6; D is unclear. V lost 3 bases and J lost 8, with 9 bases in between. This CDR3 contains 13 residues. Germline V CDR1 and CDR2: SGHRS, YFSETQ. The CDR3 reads CASSSDIDSPLHF. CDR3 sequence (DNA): TGCGCCAGCAGCTCGGATATCGATTCACCCCTCCACTTT.

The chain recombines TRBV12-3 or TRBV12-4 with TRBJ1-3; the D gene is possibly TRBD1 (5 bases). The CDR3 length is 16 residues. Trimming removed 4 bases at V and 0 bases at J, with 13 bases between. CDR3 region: CASSSRGSPSGNTIYF. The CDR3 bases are TGTGCCAGCAGTTCCCGGGGGTCTCCCTCTGGAAACACCATATATTTT.

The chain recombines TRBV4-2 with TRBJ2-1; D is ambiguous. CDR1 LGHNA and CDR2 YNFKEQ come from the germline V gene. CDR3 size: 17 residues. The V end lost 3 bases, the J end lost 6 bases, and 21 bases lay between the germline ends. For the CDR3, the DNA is TGTGCCAGCAGCCAGGTCCCCCTTTTGGTAGCCGGCAATGAGCAGTTCTTC. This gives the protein CASSQVPLLVAGNEQFF.

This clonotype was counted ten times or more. The CDR3 sequence is CASSFRGGDWGGDSYNEQFF. The CDR3 nucleotides read TGTGCCAGCAGCTTTAGAGGGGGAGACTGGGGCGGGGACTCCTACAATGAGCAGTTCTTC. The V call is TRBV11-2, the J call TRBJ2-1; D assignment may be TRBD1 or TRBD2 (6 bases each). The germline V gene has CDR1 SGHAT and CDR2 FQNNGV. V was pared by 3 bases and J by 0 bases, with 24 bases between. The CDR3 is 20 amino acids.

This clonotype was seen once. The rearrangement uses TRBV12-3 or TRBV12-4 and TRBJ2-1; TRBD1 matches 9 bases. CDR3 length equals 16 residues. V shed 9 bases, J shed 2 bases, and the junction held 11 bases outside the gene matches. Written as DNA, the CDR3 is TGTGCCAGACCTAAACCGGGACAGGGACCCTACAATGAGCAGTTCTTC. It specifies CARPKPGQGPYNEQFF.

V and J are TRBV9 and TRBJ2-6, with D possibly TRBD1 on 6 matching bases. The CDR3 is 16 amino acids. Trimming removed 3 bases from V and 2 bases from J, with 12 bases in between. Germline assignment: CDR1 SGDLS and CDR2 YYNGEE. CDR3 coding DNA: TGTGCCAGCAGCGACCACAGGGCGGCTGGGGCCAACGTCCTGACTTTC. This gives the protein CASSDHRAAGANVLTF. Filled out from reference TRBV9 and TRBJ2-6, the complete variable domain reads DSGVTQTPKHLITATGQRVTLRCSPRSGDLSVYWYQQSLDQGLQFLIQYYNGEERAKGNILERFSAQQFPDLHSELNLSSLELGDSALYFCASSDHRAAGANVLTFGAGSRLTVL.

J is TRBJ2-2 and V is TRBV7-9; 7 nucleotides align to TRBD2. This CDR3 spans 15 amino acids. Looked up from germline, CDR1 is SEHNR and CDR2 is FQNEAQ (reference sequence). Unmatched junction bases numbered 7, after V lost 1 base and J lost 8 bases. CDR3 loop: CASSLGLADVGELFF. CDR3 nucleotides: TGTGCCAGCAGCTTAGGGCTAGCGGACGTGGGGGAGCTGTTTTTT.

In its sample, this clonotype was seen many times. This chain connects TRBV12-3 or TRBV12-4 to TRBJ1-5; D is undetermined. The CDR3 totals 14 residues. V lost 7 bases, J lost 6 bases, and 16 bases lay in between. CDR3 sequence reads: CASKAGSGGQPQHF. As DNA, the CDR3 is TGTGCCAGCAAGGCCGGCTCAGGAGGTCAGCCCCAGCATTTT.

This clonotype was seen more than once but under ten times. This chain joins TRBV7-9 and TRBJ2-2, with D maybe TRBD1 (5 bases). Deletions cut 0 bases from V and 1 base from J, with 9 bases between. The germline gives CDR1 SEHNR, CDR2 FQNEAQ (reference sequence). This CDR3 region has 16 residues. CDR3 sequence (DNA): TGTGCCAGCAGCTTAGCGGCGACAGTGAACACCGGGGAGCTGTTTTTT. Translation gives CASSLAATVNTGELFF.

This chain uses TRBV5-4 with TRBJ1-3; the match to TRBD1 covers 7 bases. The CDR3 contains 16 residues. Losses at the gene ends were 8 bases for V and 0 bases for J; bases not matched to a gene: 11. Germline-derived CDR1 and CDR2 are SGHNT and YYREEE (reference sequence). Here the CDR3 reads CASGDSEPISGNTIYF. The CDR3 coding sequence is TGTGCCAGTGGGGACAGCGAGCCGATCTCTGGAAACACCATATATTTT.

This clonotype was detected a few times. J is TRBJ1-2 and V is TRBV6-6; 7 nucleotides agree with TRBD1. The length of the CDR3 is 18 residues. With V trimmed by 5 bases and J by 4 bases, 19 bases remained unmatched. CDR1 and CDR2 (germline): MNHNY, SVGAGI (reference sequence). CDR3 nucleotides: TGTGCCAGCAGTCCCTCCCCGGGACAGTCCATCCTTTTCTATGGCTACACCTTC. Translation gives CASSPSPGQSILFYGYTF.

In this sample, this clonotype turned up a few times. CDR3 in amino acids: CASSLGGTSGNNEQFF. In DNA, the CDR3 is TGCGCCAGCAGCTTGGGCGGGACTAGCGGTAACAATGAGCAGTTCTTC. This chain links TRBV5-1 with TRBJ2-1, with 11 bases fitting TRBD2. CDR3 length: 16 amino acids. J was trimmed by 5 bases and V by 0 bases; bases with no gene match: 4. Germline V gene data show CDR1 as SGHRS and CDR2 as YFSETQ.

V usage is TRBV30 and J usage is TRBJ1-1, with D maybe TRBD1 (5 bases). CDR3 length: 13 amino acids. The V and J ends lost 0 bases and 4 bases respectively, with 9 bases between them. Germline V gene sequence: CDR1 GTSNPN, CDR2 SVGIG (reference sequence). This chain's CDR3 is CAWSVGDGTEAFF. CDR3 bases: TGTGCCTGGAGTGTGGGGGATGGCACTGAAGCTTTCTTT.

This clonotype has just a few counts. CDR3 residues: CASRSPGNTIYF. The CDR3 DNA follows: TGTGCCAGCAGATCTCCTGGAAACACCATATATTTT. This chain joins TRBV6-5 and TRBJ1-3; D ambiguous. CDR1 is MNHEY and CDR2 is SVGAGI in the germline V gene. This CDR3 spans 12 amino acids. The V gene lost 6 bases and the J gene lost 2 bases, with 5 bases spanning the gap.